This is a list of T cell receptor beta chains from one sample in a study of vaccination and CD4 T cells after COVID-19. MiXCR was run by TCRdb on the PCR reads, yielding one entry per CDR3 protein. There are about 8,100 distinct CDR3 sequences in the sample; 30% to 40% occur only once, and around an eighth lies in the top ten. For these TCRs, the target antigens are not known. Source material: CD4+ T cells from blood, cultured in vitro. The source is a human donor in good health. CDR3s leave out the opening cysteine and the closing phenylalanine or tryptophan.

J: TRBJ2-3
V: TRBV6-2/TRBV6-3
CDR3: ASGPPTLSGAQY

J: TRBJ2-7
V: TRBV12-3/TRBV12-4
CDR3: ASSLAGAPYEQY

J: TRBJ2-5
V: TRBV7-8
CDR3: ASSLAWNLETQY

J: TRBJ2-1
V: TRBV18
CDR3: ASSRGLANYNEQF

J: TRBJ2-3
V: TRBV6-4
CDR3: ASSGANGGTQY

J: TRBJ1-6
V: TRBV25-1
CDR3: ASSDYRGGNSPLH

J: TRBJ1-1
V: TRBV7-3
CDR3: ASSSGANTEAF

J: TRBJ2-1
V: TRBV7-9
CDR3: ASSLYNGEAEQF

J: TRBJ1-1
V: TRBV27
CDR3: ASSFTTGLTEAF

J: TRBJ1-1
V: TRBV6-1
CDR3: ASSTTGVTTEAF

J: TRBJ2-7
V: TRBV6-5
CDR3: ASSYLTGGPYEQY

J: TRBJ2-3
V: TRBV28
CDR3: ASSFRTLGDTQY

J: TRBJ2-1
V: TRBV20-1
CDR3: SARPTLAFGYNEQF

J: TRBJ2-1
V: TRBV7-2
CDR3: ASSLDRGHYNEQF

J: TRBJ2-3
V: TRBV27
CDR3: ASSLSGRSTDTQY